This T cell receptor (beta chain) appears in the sequencing data of a study of blood T cell repertoires in COVID-19. Across the study: Whether acute or convalescent, the COVID-19 samples came from the United States, Italy and Spain. PBMCs, B-cell-depleted T cells, or T cells provided the cDNA or gDNA that made up the material.

Germline V gene data show CDR1 as LGHNA and CDR2 as YSLEER. V gave up 0 bases and J gave up 1 base, with 6 bases separating them. The CDR3 contains 14 residues. Authors' data handling: Cell counts per sample came from amplifying reference gene primers. Only in-frame clones appear in the TCRdb table, and some are missing; sequencing was by immunoSEQ multiplex PCR. The DNA was the basis for D and trimming; V, J and clone size are from that table. Of 25,000 to 35,000 clones in the sample, 89% are singletons; the top ten hold 9.9%. The chain carries TRBV4-3 and TRBJ1-1; no reliable D call. The sample consisted of peripheral blood. The TCR sequence derives from a human donor in a cohort sampled during active COVID-19. The DNA of the CDR3 is TGCGCCAGCAGCCAAGAAACCAGGAACACTGAAGCTTTCTTT. This codes for CASSQETRNTEAFF.